This T cell receptor (beta chain) appears in the sequencing data of a study of cytomegalovirus exposure and HLA in healthy donors. Study-wide results and limits: Previously analyzed data showed that most TCR beta V segments were productive at a frequency of about 90% or about 30%.

Both 60 Vbeta primers and 13 Jbeta primers went into the PCR. Profiling relied on immunoSEQ multiplex PCR, and the TCRdb table lists in-frame clones only, not all of them. This table holds around 130,000 clones, approximately 80% found once. On this clone: The antigen remains unidentified.

The clonotype originates from a man aged 45-60 years in good health and CMV-seronegative. Sequencing used PBMCs.

CDR3 protein: CASSEGTSGGTDTQYF. The DNA for the CDR3 is TGCGCCAGCAGCGAGGGGACTAGCGGGGGCACAGATACGCAGTATTTT. V and J are TRBV5-1 and TRBJ2-3, with 13 bases identical to TRBD2. The CDR3 has 16 amino acids. With V trimmed by 4 bases and J by 1 base, 3 bases remained unmatched. CDR1 and CDR2 (germline): SGHRS, YFSETQ.